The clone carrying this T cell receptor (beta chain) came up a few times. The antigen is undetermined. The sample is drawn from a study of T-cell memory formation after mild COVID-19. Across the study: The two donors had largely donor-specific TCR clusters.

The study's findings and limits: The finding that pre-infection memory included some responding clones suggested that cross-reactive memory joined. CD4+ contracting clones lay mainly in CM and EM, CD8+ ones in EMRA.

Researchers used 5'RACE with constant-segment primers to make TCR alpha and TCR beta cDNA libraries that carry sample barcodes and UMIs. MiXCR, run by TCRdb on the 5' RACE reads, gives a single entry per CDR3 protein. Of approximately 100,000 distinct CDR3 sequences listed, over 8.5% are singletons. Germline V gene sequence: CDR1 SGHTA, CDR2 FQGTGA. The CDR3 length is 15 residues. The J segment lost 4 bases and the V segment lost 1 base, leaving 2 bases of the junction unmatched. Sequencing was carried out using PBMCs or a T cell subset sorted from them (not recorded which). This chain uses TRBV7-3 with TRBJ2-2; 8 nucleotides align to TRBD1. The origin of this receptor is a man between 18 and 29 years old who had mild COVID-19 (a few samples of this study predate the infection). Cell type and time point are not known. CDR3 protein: CASSLIRGLTGELFF. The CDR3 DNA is TGTGCCAGCAGCTTAATCAGGGGGCTCACCGGGGAGCTGTTTTTT. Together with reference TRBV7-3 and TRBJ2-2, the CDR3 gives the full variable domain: GAGVSQTPSNKVTEKGKYVELRCDPISGHTALYWYRQSLGQGPEFLIYFQGTGAADDSGLPNDRFFAVRPEGSVSTLKIQRTERGDSAVYLCASSLIRGLTGELFFGEGSRLTVL.